What follows describes a single T cell receptor beta chain. Its cognate antigen is unknown. Sequenced by immunoSEQ multiplex PCR; TCRdb stores in-frame clones only, minus some. Of some 90,000 clones listed, approximately 88% were seen once; the top ten hold under 20%. Germline lookup yields CDR1 WNHNN and CDR2 SYGVQD (reference sequence). V lost 6 bases to trimming and J lost 3 bases, with 21 bases between them. The CDR3 runs to 16 residues. The sample belongs to a study of T cell responses to AZD1222 COVID-19 vaccine. Overall study findings and caveats: Mapped onto spike, vaccine-associated CD4 TCRs spanned it and were dominant at 160-218 and 743-854.

The V call is TRBV10-1, the J call TRBJ2-7, with D maybe TRBD1 (6 bases). The TCR sequence derives from an adult in good health. The sample in question was peripheral blood, obtained on day 0 of AZD1222 vaccination. The CDR3 loop reads CASRRYGGHLHYEQYF. CDR3 nucleotide sequence: TGCGCCAGCAGGAGATATGGGGGACACCTTCACTACGAGCAGTACTTC.